Listed below are T cell receptor beta chains from one sample, sequenced in a study of blood T cells in healthy people across ages. TCRdb used MiXCR to reprocess the 5' RACE reads, holding one entry per CDR3 protein. The sample has about 1 million distinct CDR3 sequences, roughly 24% seen once. This sample was also put to use in a study of T cells of mothers and their children.

The specimen was blood. Receptor source: a girl aged 2-10 years in good health. Both conserved end residues are part of each CDR3. For some rows the clone size is stated as once, few or many, or as a class when expanded; others skip it.

V: TRBV9
J: TRBJ2-1
size: few
CDR3: CASSVTPLGAGSYNEQFF

V: TRBV5-1
J: TRBJ2-7
size: NA
CDR3: CASSPSFTYSYEQYF

V: TRBV20-1
J: TRBJ2-1
size: NA
CDR3: CSASVLDSVYNEQFF

V: TRBV28
J: TRBJ1-3
size: few
CDR3: CASSSDALGNTIYF

V: TRBV27
J: TRBJ1-6
size: few
CDR3: CASSGRGGSPLHF

V: TRBV27
J: NA
size: few
CDR3: CASSLYAGANYEQYF

V: TRBV13
J: TRBJ2-3
size: NA
CDR3: CASSGSGTSGSRTDTQYF

V: TRBV6-2/TRBV6-3
J: TRBJ2-1
size: few
CDR3: CASSWEGPYNEQFF

V: TRBV4-1
J: TRBJ2-7
size: few
CDR3: CASKGMDSYEQYF

V: TRBV12-3/TRBV12-4
J: TRBJ2-7
size: NA
CDR3: CASSFGVPYEQYF

V: TRBV7-2
J: TRBJ1-1
size: once
CDR3: CASSSRLSTHEAFF

V: TRBV7-8
J: NA
size: NA
CDR3: CASSLALGQVVNEQFF

V: TRBV27
J: TRBJ2-5
size: few
CDR3: CASRRNQETQYF

V: TRBV7-8
J: TRBJ2-5
size: few
CDR3: CASSWGRSETQYF

V: TRBV5-6
J: TRBJ2-5
size: NA
CDR3: CASSFRDNEETQYF

V: TRBV7-8
J: TRBJ1-2
size: NA
CDR3: CASRSPADGYTF

V: TRBV7-2
J: TRBJ2-5
size: NA
CDR3: CASSTNWGQETQYF

V: TRBV29-1
J: NA
size: NA
CDR3: CSTGLAGEQYF